The source of this T cell receptor (beta chain) is a study of control samples from healthy donors and cancer patients. TCRdb's copy holds only in-frame clones and misses some; the assay was immunoSEQ multiplex PCR. The sample has 95,000 to 150,000 clones; about nine tenths are singletons. Germline assignment: CDR1 SGDLS and CDR2 YYNGEE. There are 15 residues in the CDR3. V was pared by 4 bases and J by 0 bases, with 4 bases of the junction left unmatched. This rearrangement joins TRBV9 to TRBJ2-3; 8 bases match TRBD2. Sequencing used blood. The TCR originated in a man aged 40-50 years in good health. The CDR3 sequence: CASSLTSASTDTQYF. CDR3 sequence (DNA): TGTGCCAGCAGCCTGACTAGCGCTAGCACAGATACGCAGTATTTT.